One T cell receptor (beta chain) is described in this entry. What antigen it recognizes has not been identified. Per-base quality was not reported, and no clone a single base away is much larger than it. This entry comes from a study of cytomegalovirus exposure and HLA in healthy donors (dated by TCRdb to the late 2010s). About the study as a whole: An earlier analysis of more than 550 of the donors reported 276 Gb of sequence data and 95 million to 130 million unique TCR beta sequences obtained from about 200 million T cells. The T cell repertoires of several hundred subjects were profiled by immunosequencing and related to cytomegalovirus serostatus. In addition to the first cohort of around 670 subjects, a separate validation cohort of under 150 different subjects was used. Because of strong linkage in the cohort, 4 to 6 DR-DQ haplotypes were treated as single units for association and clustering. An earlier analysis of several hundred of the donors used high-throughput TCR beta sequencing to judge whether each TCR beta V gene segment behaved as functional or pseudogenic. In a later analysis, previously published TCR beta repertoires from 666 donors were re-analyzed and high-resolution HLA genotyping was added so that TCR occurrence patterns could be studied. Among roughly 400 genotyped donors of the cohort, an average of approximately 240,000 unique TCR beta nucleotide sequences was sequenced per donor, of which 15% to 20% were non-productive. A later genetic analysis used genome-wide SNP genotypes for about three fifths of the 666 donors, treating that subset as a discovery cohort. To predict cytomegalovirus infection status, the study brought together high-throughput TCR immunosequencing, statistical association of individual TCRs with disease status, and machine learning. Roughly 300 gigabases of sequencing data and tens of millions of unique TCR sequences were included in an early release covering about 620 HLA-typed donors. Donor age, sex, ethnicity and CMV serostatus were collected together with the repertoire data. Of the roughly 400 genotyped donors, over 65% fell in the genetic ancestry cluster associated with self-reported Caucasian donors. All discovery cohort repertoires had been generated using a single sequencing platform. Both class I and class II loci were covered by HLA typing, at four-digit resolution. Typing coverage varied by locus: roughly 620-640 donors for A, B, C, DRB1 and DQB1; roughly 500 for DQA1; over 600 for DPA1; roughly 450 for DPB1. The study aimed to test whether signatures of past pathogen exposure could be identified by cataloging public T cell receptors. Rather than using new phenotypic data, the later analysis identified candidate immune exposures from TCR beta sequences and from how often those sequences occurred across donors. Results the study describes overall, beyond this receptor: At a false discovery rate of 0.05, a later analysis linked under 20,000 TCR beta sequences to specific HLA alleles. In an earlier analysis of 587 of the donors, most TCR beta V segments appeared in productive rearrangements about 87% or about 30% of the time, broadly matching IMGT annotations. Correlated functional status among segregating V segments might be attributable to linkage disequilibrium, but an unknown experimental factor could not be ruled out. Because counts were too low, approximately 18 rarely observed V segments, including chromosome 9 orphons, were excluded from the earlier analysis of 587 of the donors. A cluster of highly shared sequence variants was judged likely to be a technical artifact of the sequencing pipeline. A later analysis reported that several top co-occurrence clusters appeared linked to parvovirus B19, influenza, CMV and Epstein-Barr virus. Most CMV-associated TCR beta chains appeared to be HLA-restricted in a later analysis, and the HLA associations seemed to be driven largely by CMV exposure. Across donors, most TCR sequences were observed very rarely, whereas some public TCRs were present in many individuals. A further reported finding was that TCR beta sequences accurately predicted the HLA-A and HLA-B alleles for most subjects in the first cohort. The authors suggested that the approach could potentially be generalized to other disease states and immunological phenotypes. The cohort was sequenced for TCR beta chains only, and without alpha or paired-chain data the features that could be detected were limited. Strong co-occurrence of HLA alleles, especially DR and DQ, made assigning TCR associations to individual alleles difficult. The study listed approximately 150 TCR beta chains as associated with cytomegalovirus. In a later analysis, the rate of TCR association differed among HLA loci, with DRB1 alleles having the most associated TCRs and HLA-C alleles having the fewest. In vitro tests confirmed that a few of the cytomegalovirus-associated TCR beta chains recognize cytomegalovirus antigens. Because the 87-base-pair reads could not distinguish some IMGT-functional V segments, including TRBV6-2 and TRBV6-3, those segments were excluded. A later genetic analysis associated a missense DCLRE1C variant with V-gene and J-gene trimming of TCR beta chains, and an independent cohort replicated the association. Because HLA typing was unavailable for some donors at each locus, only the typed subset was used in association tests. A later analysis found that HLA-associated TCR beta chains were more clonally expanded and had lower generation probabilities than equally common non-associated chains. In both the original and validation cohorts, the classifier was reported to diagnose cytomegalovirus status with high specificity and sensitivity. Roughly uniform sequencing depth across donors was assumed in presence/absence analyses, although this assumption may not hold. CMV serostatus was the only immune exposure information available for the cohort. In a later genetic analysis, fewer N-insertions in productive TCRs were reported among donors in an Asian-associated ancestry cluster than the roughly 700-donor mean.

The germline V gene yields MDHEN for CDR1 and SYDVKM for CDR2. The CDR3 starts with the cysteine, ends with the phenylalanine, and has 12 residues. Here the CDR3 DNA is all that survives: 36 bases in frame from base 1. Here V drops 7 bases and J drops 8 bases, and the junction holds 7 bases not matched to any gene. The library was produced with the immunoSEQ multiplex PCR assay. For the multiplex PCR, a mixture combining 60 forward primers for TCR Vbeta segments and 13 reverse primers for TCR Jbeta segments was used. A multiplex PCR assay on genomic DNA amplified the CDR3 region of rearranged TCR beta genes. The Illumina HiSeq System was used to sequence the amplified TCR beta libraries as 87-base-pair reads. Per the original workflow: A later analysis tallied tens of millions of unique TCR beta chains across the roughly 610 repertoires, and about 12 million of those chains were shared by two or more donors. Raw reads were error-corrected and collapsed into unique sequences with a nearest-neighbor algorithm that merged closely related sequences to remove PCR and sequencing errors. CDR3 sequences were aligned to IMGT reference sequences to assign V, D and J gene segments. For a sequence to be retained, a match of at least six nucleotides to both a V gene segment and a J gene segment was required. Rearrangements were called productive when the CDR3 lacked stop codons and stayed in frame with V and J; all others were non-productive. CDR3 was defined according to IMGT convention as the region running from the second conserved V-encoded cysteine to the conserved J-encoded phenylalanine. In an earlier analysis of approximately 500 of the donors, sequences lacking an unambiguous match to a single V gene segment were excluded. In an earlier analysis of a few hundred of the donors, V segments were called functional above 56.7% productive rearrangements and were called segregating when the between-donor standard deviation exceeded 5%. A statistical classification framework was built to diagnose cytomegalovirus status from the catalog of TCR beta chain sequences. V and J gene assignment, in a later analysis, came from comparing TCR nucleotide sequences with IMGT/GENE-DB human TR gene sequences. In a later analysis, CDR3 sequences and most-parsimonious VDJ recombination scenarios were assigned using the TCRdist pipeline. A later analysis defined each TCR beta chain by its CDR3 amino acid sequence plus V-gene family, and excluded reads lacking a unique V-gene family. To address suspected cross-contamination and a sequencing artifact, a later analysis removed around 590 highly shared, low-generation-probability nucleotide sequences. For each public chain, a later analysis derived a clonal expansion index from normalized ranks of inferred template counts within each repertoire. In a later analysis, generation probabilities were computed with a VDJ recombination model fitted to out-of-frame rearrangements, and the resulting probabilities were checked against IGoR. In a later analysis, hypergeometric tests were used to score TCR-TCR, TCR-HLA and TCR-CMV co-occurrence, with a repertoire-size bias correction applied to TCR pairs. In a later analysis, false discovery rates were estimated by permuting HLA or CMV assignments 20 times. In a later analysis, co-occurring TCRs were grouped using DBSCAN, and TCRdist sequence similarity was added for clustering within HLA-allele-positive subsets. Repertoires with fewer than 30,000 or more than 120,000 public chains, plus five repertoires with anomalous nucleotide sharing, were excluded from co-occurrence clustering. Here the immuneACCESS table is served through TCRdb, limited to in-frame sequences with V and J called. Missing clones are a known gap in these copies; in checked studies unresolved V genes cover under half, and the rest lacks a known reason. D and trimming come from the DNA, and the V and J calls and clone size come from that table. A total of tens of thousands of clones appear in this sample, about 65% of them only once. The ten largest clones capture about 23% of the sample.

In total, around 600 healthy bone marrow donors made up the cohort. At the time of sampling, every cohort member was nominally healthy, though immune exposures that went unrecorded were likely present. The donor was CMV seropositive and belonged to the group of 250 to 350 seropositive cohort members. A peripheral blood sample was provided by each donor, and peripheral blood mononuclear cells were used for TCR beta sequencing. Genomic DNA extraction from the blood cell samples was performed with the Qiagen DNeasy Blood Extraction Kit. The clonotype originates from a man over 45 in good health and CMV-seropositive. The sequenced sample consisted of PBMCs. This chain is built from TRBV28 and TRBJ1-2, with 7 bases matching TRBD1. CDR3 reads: CASIKGTDGYTF. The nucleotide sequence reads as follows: TGTGCCAGCATAAAGGGGACAGACGGCTACACCTTC.